This paragraph reports one TCR beta chain. Its cognate antigen is unknown. The protocol was immunoSEQ multiplex PCR, while the TCRdb copy is restricted to in-frame clones and leaves out a portion. Of approximately 11,000 clones detected, 75% to 85% appear once; the ten largest clones hold roughly 26%. CD4+ T cells from unexposed donors were obtained before the COVID-19 pandemic (2011-2018). CD4+ T cells were isolated from the cells after roughly 11 days of culture. As cell numbers allowed, unexposed-donor CD4+ T cells faced SARS-CoV-2 S/N and four cold-coronavirus spikes. Roughly 2 million PBMCs per well were cultured with approximately 9.5 IU/ml IL-2. V was clipped by 2 bases and J by 3 bases, with 5 bases between them. The CDR3 length is 12 residues. CDR1 and CDR2 (germline): SEHNR, FQNEAQ (reference sequence). The data belong to a study of CD4 T cells in relation to SARS-CoV-2 and coronaviruses. Looking at the study overall: The negative reference was HIV-1 Nef peptide pool or peptide-free culture. Overall study results and limits: Compared with monoreactive clones, crossreactive clones showed significantly weaker SARS-CoV-2 expansion.

V and J are TRBV7-9 and TRBJ2-7; D gene ambiguous. Sequenced input: CD4+ T cells from PBMCs, cultured in vitro. The TCR comes from a human donor in good health. This chain's CDR3 is CASSLSRYEQYF. The CDR3 nucleotides are TGTGCCAGCAGCTTAAGTCGCTACGAGCAGTACTTC.